One and the same sample provided the 18 T cell receptor beta chains below, sequenced in a study of T cell repertoires in cytomegalovirus infection. TCRdb recomputed calls from the reads with MiXCR, one row per CDR3 protein. The sample yields about 480,000 distinct CDR3 sequences, about 33% seen once. These TCRs' antigens remain unknown. The sequencing used cultured PBMCs, collected from culture after CMV antigen stimulation. These receptors originate from a human donor in good health (CMV status not recorded). Some clones in this sample may be carry-over from other donors' samples.

V usage is TRBV2 and J usage is TRBJ2-1; D possibly corresponds to TRBD1 (5 bases). V lost 7 bases and J lost 4, with 14 bases in between. Looked up from germline, CDR1 is SNHLY and CDR2 is FYNNEI. The CDR3 is made up of 14 amino acids. CDR3 sequence reads: CASTDSLPYNEQFF. The CDR3 DNA is TGTGCCAGCACCGACAGTCTACCGTACAATGAGCAGTTCTTC.

J is TRBJ2-1 and V is TRBV18; 10 bases agree with TRBD2. The V segment lost 1 base and the J segment 3 bases; nucleotides outside the gene matches: 3. Germline CDR1 is KGHSH and CDR2 is LQKENI. This CDR3 is 16 amino acids long. The DNA for the CDR3 is TGTGCCAGCTCACCACTTCCTAGCGGGGGCTACAATGAGCAGTTCTTC. This codes for CASSPLPSGGYNEQFF.

This clonotype occurred once. The chain links TRBV10-3 to TRBJ1-1, with D unresolved. Trimming left V 11 bases short and J 4 bases short, with 17 bases between. There are 13 residues in the CDR3. In germline, CDR1 is ENHRY, CDR2 SYGVKD. The CDR3 is CAVLMIEGTEAFF. The CDR3 bases are TGTGCCGTCTTGATGATAGAGGGCACTGAAGCTTTCTTT.

V usage is TRBV6-5 and J usage is TRBJ2-7; possibly TRBD1 or TRBD2 for D (5 bases each). Germline V lookup: CDR1 MNHEY, CDR2 SVGAGI. Trimming left V 6 bases short and J 0 bases short, with 12 bases between. This CDR3 comprises 14 residues. The DNA of the CDR3 is TGTGCCAGCAGGACTCTGGGGACCTCCTACGAGCAGTACGTC. Amino acid sequence: CASRTLGTSYEQYV.

V is TRBV5-1 and J is TRBJ1-5; 7 nucleotides align to TRBD1. Germline CDR1 is SGHRS and CDR2 is YFSETQ. V lost 6 bases, J lost 0 bases, and 15 bases stayed unmatched. The CDR3 extends over 18 amino acids. The CDR3 nucleotides are TGCGCCAGCACCCATAGACAGGGAAAACCCCCTAGCAATCAGCCCCAGCATTTT. As protein: CASTHRQGKPPSNQPQHF. The whole variable domain, remainder taken from reference TRBV5-1 and TRBJ1-5, is KAGVTQTPRYLIKTRGQQVTLSCSPISGHRSVSWYQQTPGQGLQFLFEYFSETQRNKGNFPGRFSGRQFSNSRSEMNVSTLELGDSALYLCASTHRQGKPPSNQPQHFGDGTRLSIL.

V and J are TRBV7-9 and TRBJ2-1; D remains unclear. The CDR3 extends over 15 amino acids. V lost 5 bases and J 8 bases, leaving 19 bases between the germline ends. The germline V gene has CDR1 SEHNR and CDR2 FQNEAQ (reference sequence). In DNA, the CDR3 is TGTGCCAGCAGCCCTCGGGCGTCCGCGTTCGATGAGCAGTTCTTC. Its translation: CASSPRASAFDEQFF.

This clonotype was seen many times. The genes are TRBV7-2 and TRBJ2-5; TRBD1 matches at 11 bases. CDR1 SGHTA and CDR2 FQGNSA come from the germline V gene. Unmatched junction bases numbered 5, after V lost 5 bases and J lost 6 bases. This CDR3 spans 14 amino acids. CDR3: CASSRTGGEKTQYF. The CDR3 DNA reads as TGTGCCAGCAGCCGGACAGGGGGCGAGAAGACCCAGTACTTC.

This clonotype appeared a few times. The rearrangement uses TRBV6-1 and TRBJ2-7; 9 bases line up with TRBD2. The V segment lost 4 bases and the J segment 3 bases; nucleotides outside the gene matches: 4. Germline CDR1 reads MNHNS; CDR2 reads SASEGT. CDR3 size: 14 residues. The CDR3 reads CASSVSGRIYEQYV. The DNA of the CDR3 is TGTGCCAGCAGTGTTAGCGGGAGAATCTACGAGCAGTACGTC.

This chain uses TRBV2 with TRBJ1-5, with D tentatively TRBD1 (5 bases). Germline CDR1 is SNHLY and CDR2 is FYNNEI. The CDR3 runs to 14 residues. V was shortened by 4 bases and J by 4 bases, with 11 bases between the two germline ends. The CDR3 region has the DNA TGTGCCAGCAGTGGAGTGACAGCAAATCAGCCCCAGCATTTT. This gives the protein CASSGVTANQPQHF.

This clonotype was seen at least ten times. This chain links TRBV12-3 or TRBV12-4 with TRBJ1-3; D ambiguous. The CDR3 runs to 13 residues. Trimming removed 1 base from V and 4 bases from J, with 5 bases in between. The CDR3 sequence: CASSLVQGNTIYF. Written as DNA, the CDR3 is TGTGCCAGCAGTTTAGTACAGGGAAACACCATATATTTT.

This chain links TRBV7-9 with TRBJ1-1; 7 bases map to TRBD1. The germline gives CDR1 SEHNR, CDR2 FQNEAQ (reference sequence). This CDR3 spans 11 amino acids. V lost 5 bases and J lost 9; bases outside the gene matches: 3. This CDR3 is CASSQTGQAFF. The DNA for the CDR3 is TGTGCCAGCAGCCAGACAGGGCAAGCTTTCTTT.

The chain uses TRBV6-1 and TRBJ2-1; weak D call: TRBD2 (6 bases). Germline-derived CDR1 and CDR2 are MNHNS and SASEGT. V gave up 3 bases and J gave up 7 bases, with 22 bases separating them. The CDR3 runs to 17 residues. CDR3 in amino acids: CASSDRIGRRDGNEQFF. The CDR3 DNA sequence: TGTGCCAGCAGTGATCGGATTGGTAGGCGGGATGGGAATGAGCAGTTCTTC.

This chain joins TRBV12-3 or TRBV12-4 and TRBJ2-4; 12 bases are a match to TRBD1. J gave up 9 bases and V 0 bases, and 6 bases lay outside the gene matches. The CDR3 length is 16 residues. In DNA, the CDR3 is TGTGCCAGCAGTTTAGCCGGGACAGGGGGCCGAGGCATTCAGTACTTC. Its protein product is CASSLAGTGGRGIQYF.

The gene calls are TRBV28 and TRBJ2-1, with D perhaps TRBD1 or TRBD2 (5 bases each). Trimming pared 9 bases from V and 5 bases from J, leaving 23 bases between. Germline CDR1 reads MDHEN; CDR2 reads SYDVKM. The CDR3 covers 16 residues. The CDR3 coding sequence is TGTGCCAGTCTTCCTGTCCCTGGGACGCCAAACAATGAGCAGTTCTTC. This encodes CASLPVPGTPNNEQFF.

This clonotype was seen more than once but under ten times. The V call is TRBV7-9, the J call TRBJ2-5, with 7 positions matching TRBD2. This CDR3 contains 14 residues. Trimming took 6 bases from V and 1 from J; bases not matched to a gene: 5. Per germline, CDR1 SEHNR and CDR2 FQNEAQ (reference sequence). The chain's CDR3 is CASRPSGSQETQYF. CDR3 bases: TGTGCCAGCAGGCCTAGCGGATCCCAAGAGACCCAGTACTTC. The whole variable domain, filled in from reference TRBV7-9 and TRBJ2-5, reads DTGVSQNPRHKITKRGQNVTFRCDPISEHNRLYWYRQTLGQGPEFLTYFQNEAQLEKSRLLSDRFSAERPKGSFSTLEIQRTEQGDSAMYLCASRPSGSQETQYFGPGTRLLVL.

This chain uses TRBV30 with TRBJ1-1; D is possibly TRBD1 (6 bases). CDR1 and CDR2 from the germline V gene are GTSNPN and SVGIG (reference sequence). The germline V and J ends were trimmed by 4 bases and 5 bases, with 23 bases remaining between them. This CDR3 comprises 16 residues. DNA of the CDR3: TGTGCCTGGACTCCCTCGGGGGGGGCGGTTAGGACTGAAGCTTTCTTT. It codes for CAWTPSGGAVRTEAFF.

This clonotype was detected a few times. The chain joins TRBV15 to TRBJ1-3; D is ambiguous. The germline V gene has CDR1 LNHNV and CDR2 YYDKDF (reference sequence). The CDR3 is 14 residues long. V shed 1 base and J shed 2 bases, with 6 bases lying between them. CDR3 sequence reads: CATSRGAAGNTIYF. The CDR3 region has the DNA TGTGCCACCAGCAGAGGGGCGGCTGGAAACACCATATATTTT.

Of note for this clonotype: The junction departs from germline at one end; a sequencing error may be responsible. The genes are TRBV7-2 and TRBJ2-2, with a weak D call TRBD2 (7 bases). This CDR3 contains 18 residues. The germline V gene encodes CDR1 SGHTA and CDR2 FQGNSA. The CDR3 loop is CASSLAGGGGANPGELFF. The CDR3 nucleotides are TGTGCCAGCAGCTTAGCGGGAGGGGGGGGCGCGAACCCCGGGGAGCTGTTTTTT.